The 25 T cell receptor beta chains below were found in one sample sequenced in a study of blood T cell repertoires in COVID-19. Measured with immunoSEQ multiplex PCR; TCRdb has only the in-frame clones, and not every one. This sample has tens of thousands of clones, with about four fifths found just once. Material: peripheral blood. All receptors derive from a man older than 75 with COVID-19, enrolled during active disease.

This chain links TRBV11-2 with TRBJ1-5; TRBD1 agrees at 10 bases. CDR3 size: 14 residues. Trimming took 5 bases from V and 4 from J; bases not matched to a gene: 2. Germline V gene data show CDR1 as SGHAT and CDR2 as FQNNGV. In nucleotides, the CDR3 is TGTGCCAGCAGCCCGGGACAGGGGAATCAGCCCCAGCATTTT. It translates to CASSPGQGNQPQHF.

The genes are TRBV2 and TRBJ1-4; D unresolved. The CDR3 sequence is 13 residues long. Germline loops: CDR1 SNHLY, CDR2 FYNNEI. V lost 2 bases and J lost 7, with 8 bases in between. CDR3 sequence reads: CASSERRVEKLFF. The DNA for the CDR3 is TGTGCCAGCAGTGAAAGGAGGGTTGAAAAACTGTTTTTT.

V is TRBV15 and J is TRBJ2-4; D gene ambiguous. With 1 base removed from V and 0 bases from J, the gap between germline ends came to 10 bases. Per the germline V gene, CDR1 is LNHNV and CDR2 is YYDKDF (reference sequence). The CDR3 has 16 amino acids. CDR3 DNA: TGTGCCACCAGCAGAGGCCCTGTACTAGCCAAAAACATTCAGTACTTC. It is translated as CATSRGPVLAKNIQYF. Drawing the rest from reference TRBV15 and TRBJ2-4, the complete variable domain is DAMVIQNPRYQVTQFGKPVTLSCSQTLNHNVMYWYQQKSSQAPKLLFHYYDKDFNNEADTPDNFQSRRPNTSFCFLDIRSPGLGDTAMYLCATSRGPVLAKNIQYFGAGTRLSVL.

The chain recombines TRBV7-9 with TRBJ2-1; possibly TRBD2 for D (6 bases). The germline gives CDR1 SEHNR, CDR2 FQNEAQ (reference sequence). V lost 1 base and J lost 7, with 11 bases in between. The CDR3 runs to 14 residues. For the CDR3, the DNA is TGTGCCAGCAGCTTAGAACGGGCGGGGAATGAGCAGTTCTTC. As protein: CASSLERAGNEQFF.

The chain uses TRBV2 and TRBJ2-5; 7 bases fit TRBD1. In germline, CDR1 is SNHLY, CDR2 FYNNEI. This CDR3 region has 12 residues. The junction had 2 bases not matched to a gene; V was cut back by 6 bases and J by 4 bases. The CDR3 reads CASSDRAETQYF. CDR3 nucleotides: TGTGCCAGCAGCGACAGGGCAGAGACCCAGTACTTC.

The chain uses TRBV5-6 and TRBJ2-1; D possibly corresponds to TRBD1 (6 bases). The CDR3 is 15 amino acids. The V end was cut by 2 bases, the J end by 4 bases, with 13 bases between. Germline V gene sequence: CDR1 SGHDT, CDR2 YYEEEE. The CDR3, as DNA: TGTGCCAGCAGCTTTGGTGGAGGACAGTACAATGAGCAGTTCTTC. It is translated as CASSFGGGQYNEQFF.

The CDR3 region is CASSQGWAGWGGAGELFF. DNA of the CDR3: TGTGCCAGCAGCCAAGGGTGGGCAGGCTGGGGGGGAGCCGGGGAGCTGTTTTTT. This chain uses TRBV4-2 with TRBJ2-2; 7 nucleotides agree with TRBD2. The CDR3 extends over 18 amino acids. The trim removed 1 base at V and 6 bases at J, leaving 14 bases unmatched. Looked up from germline, CDR1 is LGHNA and CDR2 is YNFKEQ.

The chain has TRBV5-1 and TRBJ2-3; 7 nucleotides match TRBD1. V was clipped by 4 bases and J by 0 bases; unmatched bases: 5. The CDR3 extends over 15 amino acids. Per germline, CDR1 SGHRS and CDR2 YFSETQ. Here the CDR3 reads CASSADRVSTDTQYF. CDR3 DNA: TGCGCCAGCAGCGCAGACAGGGTGAGCACAGATACGCAGTATTTT.

The chain combines TRBV5-5 with TRBJ2-7; 7 bases match TRBD1. Germline CDR1 reads SGHKS; CDR2 reads YYEKEE (reference sequence). This CDR3 is 14 amino acids long. V lost 6 bases to trimming and J lost 5 bases; unmatched junction nucleotides: 11. This chain's CDR3 is CASTLQGTRDEQYF. The CDR3 coding sequence is TGTGCCAGCACCCTACAGGGGACCCGGGACGAGCAGTACTTC. The full variable domain, rest sourced from reference TRBV5-5 and TRBJ2-7, is DAGVTQSPTHLIKTRGQQVTLRCSPISGHKSVSWYQQVLGQGPQFIFQYYEKEERGRGNFPDRFSARQFPNYSSELNVNALLLGDSALYLCASTLQGTRDEQYFGPGTRLTVT.

The chain is built from TRBV5-6 and TRBJ1-6; a weak D match, TRBD1 (5 bases). Germline V gene data show CDR1 as SGHDT and CDR2 as YYEEEE. The V and J ends lost 6 bases and 4 bases respectively, with 20 bases between them. The CDR3 runs 17 residues. The CDR3 reads CASTPRGSLTYNSPLHF. Here the CDR3 DNA reads TGTGCCAGCACCCCCCGGGGGTCCCTAACTTATAATTCACCCCTCCACTTT.

J is TRBJ2-3 and V is TRBV9, with 8 bases that match TRBD2. The junction had 6 bases not matched to a gene; V was cut back by 4 bases and J by 2 bases. Germline V gives CDR1 SGDLS, CDR2 YYNGEE. This CDR3 is 15 amino acids long. CDR3 coding DNA: TGTGCCAGCAGCCCGGCGGGGGGACCCACAGATACGCAGTATTTT. This gives the protein CASSPAGGPTDTQYF.

J is TRBJ1-2 and V is TRBV7-2; perhaps TRBD1 as D (6 bases). The V gene's germline CDR1 is SGHTA and CDR2 FQGNSA. The CDR3 sequence is 15 residues long. Trimming took off 1 base at V and 4 bases at J, with 13 bases between the two ends. Here the CDR3 reads CASSLVQGPTYGYTF. The CDR3 DNA reads TGTGCCAGCAGCTTAGTTCAGGGGCCGACCTATGGCTACACCTTC.

This clone was counted once. The chain couples TRBV9 to TRBJ2-7; no definite D call. The CDR3 covers 14 residues. Trimming shortened V by 4 bases and J by 1 base, and 12 bases separated the two germline ends. Per the germline V gene, CDR1 is SGDLS and CDR2 is YYNGEE. CDR3 residues: CASSPPYPSYEQYF. Here the CDR3 DNA reads TGTGCCAGCAGCCCCCCCTACCCGTCCTACGAGCAGTACTTC.

The chain couples TRBV7-2 to TRBJ2-1; D might be TRBD1 (6 bases). Germline V gene lookup returns CDR1 SGHTA and CDR2 FQGNSA. V lost 0 bases to trimming and J lost 2 bases, with 8 bases between them. The CDR3 has 15 amino acids. The DNA for the CDR3 is TGTGCCAGCAGCTTAGCAGGGGGAGCCTACAATGAGCAGTTCTTC. This sequence encodes CASSLAGGAYNEQFF.

The chain combines TRBV10-1 with TRBJ2-5; 9 nucleotides agree with TRBD2. The CDR3 runs 16 residues. V gave up 0 bases and J gave up 4 bases; unmatched junction bases: 6. Germline V CDR1 and CDR2: WNHNN, SYGVQD (reference sequence). CDR3 in DNA: TGCGCCAGCAGTGAGTCTGAAGCGGGAGGAATAGAGACCCAGTACTTC. The encoded protein is CASSESEAGGIETQYF.

This clone was detected a few times. The rearrangement joins TRBV2 to TRBJ2-7; TRBD1 aligns across 10 bases. Germline values: CDR1 SNHLY, CDR2 FYNNEI. V dropped 6 bases and J dropped 2; count of bases not matched to a gene: 4. This CDR3 is built from 14 residues. The CDR3 loop reads CASSRDRGTYEQYV. DNA of the CDR3: TGTGCCAGCAGCCGGGACAGGGGTACCTACGAGCAGTACGTC.

The rearrangement joins TRBV13 to TRBJ1-1; 7 bases align to TRBD1. The trim removed 5 bases at V and 1 base at J, leaving 4 bases unmatched. Germline loops: CDR1 PRHDT, CDR2 FYEKMQ (reference sequence). The CDR3 sequence is 14 residues long. CDR3 sequence: CASSPGQENTEAFF. CDR3 bases: TGTGCCAGCAGCCCCGGACAGGAGAACACTGAAGCTTTCTTT.

The V gene is TRBV2, the J gene TRBJ1-3, with TRBD1 matching over 7 bases. The CDR3 loop spans 14 amino acids. Per germline, CDR1 SNHLY and CDR2 FYNNEI. Germline trimming cut 5 bases from V and 2 bases from J; bases unmatched to any gene: 3. This chain's CDR3 is CASSRQGPGNTIYF. The CDR3 DNA is TGTGCCAGCAGTCGACAGGGCCCTGGAAACACCATATATTTT. The entire variable domain, with the rest obtained from reference TRBV2 and TRBJ1-3, is as follows: EPEVTQTPSHQVTQMGQEVILRCVPISNHLYFYWYRQILGQKVEFLVSFYNNEISEKSEIFDDQFSVERPDGSNFTLKIRSTKLEDSAMYFCASSRQGPGNTIYFGEGSWLTVV.

The chain couples TRBV7-2 to TRBJ2-3; 8 bases are a match to TRBD2. J gave up 4 bases and V 7 bases, and 16 bases lay outside the gene matches. The CDR3 has 17 amino acids. Germline V gives CDR1 SGHTA, CDR2 FQGNSA. CDR3 region: CASTLDLREVPSDTQYF. CDR3 bases: TGTGCCAGCACCCTCGATTTGCGGGAGGTTCCCTCAGATACGCAGTATTTT.

CDR3 DNA sequence: TGTGCCAGCAGCCCTCTCCCACAGGGCATGTCCTATGGCTACACCTTC. Translating it yields CASSPLPQGMSYGYTF. This chain joins TRBV5-6 and TRBJ1-2, with D possibly matching TRBD1 (6 bases). Germline V CDR1 and CDR2: SGHDT, YYEEEE. V gave up 4 bases and J gave up 4 bases, with 20 bases separating them. This CDR3 is built from 16 residues.

There are many counts of this clone. The chain uses TRBV6-5 and TRBJ2-2, with 10 bases fitting TRBD2. Trimming took 4 bases from V and 5 from J; bases not matched to a gene: 7. CDR1 MNHEY and CDR2 SVGAGI come from the germline V gene. This CDR3 is built from 16 residues. CDR3 DNA: TGTGCCAGCAGTTTTTCTGGTAGCGGGGGGACCGGGGAGCTGTTTTTT. This sequence encodes CASSFSGSGGTGELFF.

This clone showed up just a few times. The rearrangement uses TRBV4-3 and TRBJ1-1; possibly TRBD1 for D (5 bases). The V gene's germline CDR1 is LGHNA and CDR2 YSLEER. The V and J ends lost 0 bases and 11 bases respectively, with 19 bases between them. The CDR3 consists of 15 residues. CDR3 region: CASSQDYRSMGWAFF. CDR3 nucleotide sequence: TGCGCCAGCAGCCAAGATTACAGGAGCATGGGATGGGCTTTCTTT.

Only a few counts were recorded for this clone. This chain uses TRBV5-4 with TRBJ1-3; no clear D. The CDR3 length is 16 residues. CDR1 and CDR2 (germline): SGHNT, YYREEE (reference sequence). V dropped 0 bases and J dropped 0 bases, with 10 bases sitting between them. Here the CDR3 reads CASSLVGDHSGNTIYF. The CDR3, as DNA: TGTGCCAGCAGCTTGGTGGGAGACCACTCTGGAAACACCATATATTTT.

The chain couples TRBV19 to TRBJ2-7, with 9 bases lining up with TRBD1. CDR3 length equals 15 residues. Germline-derived CDR1 and CDR2 are LNHDA and SQIVND (reference sequence). Trimming at V came to 5 bases and at J to 4 bases, leaving 9 bases not matched to a gene. The CDR3 region has the DNA TGTGCCAGTAGTGTCGCCGGGACAGGGAGGTACGAGCAGTACTTC. It codes for CASSVAGTGRYEQYF. The full variable domain, with the rest looked up from reference TRBV19 and TRBJ2-7, is DGGITQSPKYLFRKEGQNVTLSCEQNLNHDAMYWYRQDPGQGLRLIYYSQIVNDFQKGDIAEGYSVSREKKESFPLTVTSAQKNPTAFYLCASSVAGTGRYEQYFGPGTRLTVT.

CDR3 amino acids: CASSPGASRLNTEAFF. The CDR3 nucleotides are TGTGCCAGCAGCCCAGGGGCCTCTCGTTTGAACACTGAAGCTTTCTTT. The V gene is TRBV7-2, the J gene TRBJ1-1, with TRBD1 as a possible D gene (6 bases). From germline, CDR1 is SGHTA and CDR2 FQGNSA. The CDR3 consists of 16 residues. Between the trimmed V and J ends, which lost 5 bases and 0 bases, there was a span of 16 bases.